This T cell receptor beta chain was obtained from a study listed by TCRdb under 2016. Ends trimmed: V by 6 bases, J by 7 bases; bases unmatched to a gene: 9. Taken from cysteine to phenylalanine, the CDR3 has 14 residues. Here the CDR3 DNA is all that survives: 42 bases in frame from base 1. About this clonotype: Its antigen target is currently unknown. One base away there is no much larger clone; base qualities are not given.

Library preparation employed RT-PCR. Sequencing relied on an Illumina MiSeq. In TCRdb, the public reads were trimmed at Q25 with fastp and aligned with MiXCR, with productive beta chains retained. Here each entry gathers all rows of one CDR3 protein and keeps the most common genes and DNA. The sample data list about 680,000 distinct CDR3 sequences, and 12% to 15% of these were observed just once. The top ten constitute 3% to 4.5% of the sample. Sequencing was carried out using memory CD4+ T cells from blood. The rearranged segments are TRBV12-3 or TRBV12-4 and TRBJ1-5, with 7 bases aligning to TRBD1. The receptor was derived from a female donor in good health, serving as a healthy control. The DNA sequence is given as TGTGCCAGCAGCCATACAGGGGAGCGGCAGCCCCAGCATTTT. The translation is CASSHTGERQPQHF.